These 3 T cell receptor beta chains originate from one sample sequenced in a study of T-cell reconstitution after alpha-beta-depleted transplantation in children. Researchers prepared the TCRbeta library using unique molecular identifiers, the study reports. TCRdb called the PCR reads again in MiXCR, with one record for every CDR3 protein. The sample table sets out about 42 distinct CDR3 sequences. This specimen was PBMCs, mostly from graft donor cells, taken 180 days after TCRalphabeta/CD19-depleted stem cell transplant. Every receptor here comes from a male patient aged 2-9 years who had a stem cell transplant for acute myeloid leukemia, so the T cells may come from the graft donor.

The chain joins TRBV13 to TRBJ1-2, with D unclear. V lost 4 bases and J 8 bases, leaving 5 bases between the germline ends. Germline V lookup: CDR1 PRHDT, CDR2 FYEKMQ (reference sequence). The CDR3 contains 10 residues. The chain's CDR3 is CASSSGGYTF. CDR3 DNA: TGTGCCAGCAGCTCAGGCGGCTACACCTTC.

The rearrangement links TRBV6-1 to TRBJ2-5, with 13 positions matching TRBD2. V gave up 5 bases and J gave up 3 bases; unmatched junction bases: 3. This CDR3 contains 15 residues. The germline CDR1 and CDR2 sequences are MNHNS and SASEGT. Here the CDR3 reads CASSPGTSGEETQYF. The CDR3 nucleotides read TGTGCCAGCAGTCCGGGGACTAGCGGGGAAGAGACCCAGTACTTC.

V usage is TRBV20-1 and J usage is TRBJ2-5; TRBD2 agrees at 14 bases. CDR1 is DFQATT, CDR2 SNEGSKA, per germline (reference sequence). The CDR3 is 13 amino acids. CDR3 residues: CSRTSGRLETQYF. In DNA form, the CDR3 reads TGCAGCCGGACTAGCGGGAGGTTGGAGACCCAGTACTTC.